Each of the 8 T cell receptor beta chains below was sequenced from the same sample in a study of T cells in women clearing cervical HPV infection. The protocol was immunoSEQ multiplex PCR, while the TCRdb copy is restricted to in-frame clones and leaves out a portion. In all, the sample yields about 23,000 clones. Sequenced input: blood buffy coat. These receptor sequences come from a woman aged 18-69 years with a cervical HPV16 infection that either progressed to CIN3+ or cleared (not recorded which).

As to this clone: The read ends 3 residues early relative to the CDR3; the germline J gene fills the gap. This chain connects TRBV5-4 to TRBJ2-3; D might be TRBD2 (5 bases). This CDR3 has 13 amino acids. Looked up from germline, CDR1 is SGHNT and CDR2 is YYREEE (reference sequence). CDR3 residues: CASSLEDFVTQYF. Partial CDR3 DNA: TGTGCCAGCAGCTTGGAGGACTTCGTGACG.

A word on this clone: Coverage ceases 3 residues before the CDR3 finishes, and the germline J gene fills in the end. The J gene is TRBJ1-2, the V gene TRBV7-3; D possibly corresponds to TRBD1 (5 bases). The V gene lost 4 bases and the J gene lost 6 bases, with 12 bases spanning the gap. The germline V gene has CDR1 SGHTA and CDR2 FQGTGA. This CDR3 region has 13 residues. Partial CDR3 DNA: TGTGCCAGCAGCTACGTTACGGGGGATGGC. It translates to CASSYVTGDG. The full-length CDR3 reads as CASSYVTGDGYTF. The variable domain in full, completed from reference TRBV7-3 and TRBJ1-2, reads GAGVSQTPSNKVTEKGKYVELRCDPISGHTALYWYRQSLGQGPEFLIYFQGTGAADDSGLPNDRFFAVRPEGSVSTLKIQRTERGDSAVYLCASSYVTGDGYTFGSGTRLTVV.

With regard to this clone: Sequencing ends 3 residues short of the CDR3 end; the germline J gene provides the rest. This chain joins TRBV11-3 and TRBJ2-5; no firm D call. The germline gives CDR1 SGHNT, CDR2 YENEEA. The V end lost 5 bases, the J end lost 5 bases, and 12 bases lay between the germline ends. CDR3 size: 13 residues. CDR3 DNA, as far as it was read: TGTGCCAGCAGCCCAAGTCGGCGGGAGACC. Its protein product is CASSPSRRET. The complete CDR3 sequence is CASSPSRRETQYF.

Regarding this clone: The DNA ends 3 residues before the CDR3 does, and the rest of the CDR3 is filled in from the germline J gene. The chain carries TRBV5-5 and TRBJ2-1; no clear D. V shed 4 bases and J shed 8 bases, with 16 bases lying between them. This CDR3 has 14 residues. Germline V gives CDR1 SGHKS, CDR2 YYEKEE (reference sequence). The CDR3 sequence: CASSLQWPHDEQFF. CDR3 DNA, as far as it was read: TGTGCCAGCAGCCTTCAGTGGCCCCACGATGAG. The variable domain in full, completed from reference TRBV5-5 and TRBJ2-1, reads DAGVTQSPTHLIKTRGQQVTLRCSPISGHKSVSWYQQVLGQGPQFIFQYYEKEERGRGNFPDRFSARQFPNYSSELNVNALLLGDSALYLCASSLQWPHDEQFFGPGTRLTVL.

Points on this clone: The CDR3 end falls 3 residues outside the read, so it is completed with the germline J gene. The chain has TRBV27 and TRBJ2-3, with TRBD2 as a possible D gene (5 bases). The CDR3 spans 16 residues. From germline, CDR1 is MNHEY and CDR2 SMNVEV (reference sequence). Deletions cut 2 bases from V and 1 base from J, with 13 bases between. CDR3: CASSLRFTGGTDTQYF. Partial CDR3 DNA: TGTGCCAGCAGTTTACGATTCACCGGGGGCACAGATACG.

Notes on this clone: The read gets to within 3 residues of the CDR3 end, and the germline J gene fills in the rest. The J gene is TRBJ2-1, the V gene TRBV20-1, with TRBD2 identical over 12 bases. The germline V gene encodes CDR1 DFQATT and CDR2 SNEGSKA (reference sequence). Trimming cost V 6 bases and J 4 bases; bases outside gene matches: 4. The CDR3 sequence is 14 residues long. The CDR3 region is CSAPTSGGYNEQFF. CDR3 bases read: TGCAGTGCCCCGACTAGCGGGGGATACAATGAG.

Notes on this clone: The read falls 3 residues short of the CDR3 end, and the missing part is taken from the germline J gene. This rearrangement joins TRBV19 to TRBJ2-1; possibly TRBD2 for D (6 bases). This CDR3 has 13 residues. V was trimmed by 1 base and J by 7 bases, leaving 8 bases between them. Germline V lookup: CDR1 LNHDA, CDR2 SQIVND (reference sequence). CDR3 DNA (partial): TGTGCCAGTAGTATAGGGCGGGAAAATGAG. The encoded protein is CASSIGRENE. The whole CDR3 protein reads CASSIGRENEQFF.

Concerning this clone itself: The CDR3 end is not reached by the read, which stops 3 residues before it; the germline J gene fills it in. V gene TRBV19 combines with J gene TRBJ2-1, with a possible D match to TRBD1 (6 bases). Germline assignment: CDR1 LNHDA and CDR2 SQIVND (reference sequence). The V and J ends lost 5 bases and 7 bases respectively, with 18 bases between them. This CDR3 has 15 amino acids. The CDR3 loop is CASSPGARAGNEQFF. The part of the CDR3 DNA that was read is TGTGCCAGTAGTCCAGGGGCCAGGGCCGGGAATGAG.